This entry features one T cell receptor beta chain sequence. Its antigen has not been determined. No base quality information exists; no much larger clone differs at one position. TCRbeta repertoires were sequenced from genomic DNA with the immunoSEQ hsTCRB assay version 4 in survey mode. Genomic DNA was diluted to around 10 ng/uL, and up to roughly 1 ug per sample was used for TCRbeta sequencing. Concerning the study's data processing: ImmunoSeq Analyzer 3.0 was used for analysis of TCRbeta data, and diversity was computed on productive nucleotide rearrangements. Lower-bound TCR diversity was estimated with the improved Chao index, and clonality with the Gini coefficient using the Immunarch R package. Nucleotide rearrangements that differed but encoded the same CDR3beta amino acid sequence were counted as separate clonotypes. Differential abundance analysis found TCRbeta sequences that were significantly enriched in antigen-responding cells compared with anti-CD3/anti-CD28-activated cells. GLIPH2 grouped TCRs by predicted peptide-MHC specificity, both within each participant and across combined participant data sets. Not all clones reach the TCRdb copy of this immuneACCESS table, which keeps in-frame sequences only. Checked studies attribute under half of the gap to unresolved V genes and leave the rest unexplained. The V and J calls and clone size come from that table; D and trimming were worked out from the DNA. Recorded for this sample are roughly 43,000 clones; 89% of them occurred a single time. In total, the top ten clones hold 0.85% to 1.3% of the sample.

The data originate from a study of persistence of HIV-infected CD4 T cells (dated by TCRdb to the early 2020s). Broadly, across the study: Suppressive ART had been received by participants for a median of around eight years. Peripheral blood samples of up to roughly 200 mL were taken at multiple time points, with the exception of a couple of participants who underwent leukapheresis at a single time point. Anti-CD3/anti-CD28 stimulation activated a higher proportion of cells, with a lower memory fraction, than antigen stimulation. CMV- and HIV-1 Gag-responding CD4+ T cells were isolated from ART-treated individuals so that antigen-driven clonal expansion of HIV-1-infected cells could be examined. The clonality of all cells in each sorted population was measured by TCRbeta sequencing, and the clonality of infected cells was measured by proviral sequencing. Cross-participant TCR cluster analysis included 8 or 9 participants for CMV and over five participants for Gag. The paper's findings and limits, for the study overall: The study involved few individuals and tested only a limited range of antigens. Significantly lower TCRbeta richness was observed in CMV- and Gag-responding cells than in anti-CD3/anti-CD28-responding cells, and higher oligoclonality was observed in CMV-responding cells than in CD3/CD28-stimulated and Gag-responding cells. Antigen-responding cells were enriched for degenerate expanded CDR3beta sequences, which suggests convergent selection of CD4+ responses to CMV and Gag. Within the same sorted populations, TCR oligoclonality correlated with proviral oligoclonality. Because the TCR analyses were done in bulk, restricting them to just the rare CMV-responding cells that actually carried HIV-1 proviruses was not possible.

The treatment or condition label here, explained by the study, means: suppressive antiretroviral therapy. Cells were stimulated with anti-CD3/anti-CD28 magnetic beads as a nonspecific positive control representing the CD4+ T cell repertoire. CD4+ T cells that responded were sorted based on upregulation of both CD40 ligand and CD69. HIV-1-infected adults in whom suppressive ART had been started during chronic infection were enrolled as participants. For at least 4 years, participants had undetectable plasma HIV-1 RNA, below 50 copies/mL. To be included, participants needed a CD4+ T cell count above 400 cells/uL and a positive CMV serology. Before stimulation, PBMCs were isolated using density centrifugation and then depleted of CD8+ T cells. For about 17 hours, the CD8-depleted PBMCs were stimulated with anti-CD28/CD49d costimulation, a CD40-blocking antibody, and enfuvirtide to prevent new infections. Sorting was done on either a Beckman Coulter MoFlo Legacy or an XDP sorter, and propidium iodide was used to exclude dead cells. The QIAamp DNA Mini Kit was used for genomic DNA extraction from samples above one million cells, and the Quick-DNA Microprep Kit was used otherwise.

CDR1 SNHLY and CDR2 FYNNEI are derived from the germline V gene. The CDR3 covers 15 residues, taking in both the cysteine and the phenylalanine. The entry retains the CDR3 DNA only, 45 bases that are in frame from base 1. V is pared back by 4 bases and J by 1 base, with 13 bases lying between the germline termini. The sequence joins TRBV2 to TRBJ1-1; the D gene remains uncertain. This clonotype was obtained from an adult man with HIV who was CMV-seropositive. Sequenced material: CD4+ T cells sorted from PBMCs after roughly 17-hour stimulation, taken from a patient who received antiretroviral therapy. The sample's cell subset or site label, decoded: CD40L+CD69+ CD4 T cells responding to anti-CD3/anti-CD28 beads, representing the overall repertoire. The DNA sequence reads TGTGCCAGCAGTGTTGGCCTTGGCAGGAACACTGAAGCTTTCTTT. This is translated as CASSVGLGRNTEAFF.